This T cell receptor beta chain was retrieved from a study of cytomegalovirus exposure and HLA in healthy donors. This clone was observed a few times. Antigen unknown. Study results and caveats: As a later analysis showed, several of the most significant clusters appeared to be linked to common viral pathogens. The authors later linked a missense DCLRE1C variant to TCR beta V- and J-gene trimming. Earlier analysis yielded a pattern in which most TCR beta V segments were productive about 90% or about 30% of the time.

The trim removed 5 bases at V and 0 bases at J, leaving 4 bases unmatched. The CDR3 is made up of 15 amino acids. Germline V lookup: CDR1 SGHTA, CDR2 FQGNSA. PCR involved 60 Vbeta and 13 Jbeta primers. TCRdb's table, derived via immunoSEQ multiplex PCR, lists solely in-frame clones and lacks some. Of about 110,000 clones in the sample, around 80% are singletons; the top ten hold 6.9%. The sequence was obtained from a man under 40 in good health and CMV-seropositive. The V gene is TRBV7-2, the J gene TRBJ2-1, with 7 positions matching TRBD1. Sequences were obtained from PBMCs. Here the CDR3 reads CASSEGQSSYNEQFF. In DNA form, the CDR3 reads TGTGCCAGCAGCGAGGGACAGAGCTCCTACAATGAGCAGTTCTTC.